These 25 T cell receptor beta chains originate from one sample sequenced in a study of cytomegalovirus exposure and HLA in healthy donors. Primers: 60 Vbeta forward and 13 Jbeta reverse. Sequencing used immunoSEQ multiplex PCR; TCRdb keeps in-frame clones, though not all of them. The sample includes over 200,000 clones, around 89% of them seen just once. The sequenced material came from PBMCs. These TCRs come from a woman under 30 in good health and CMV-seronegative.

The V and J genes are TRBV4-1 and TRBJ2-7; TRBD1 might be the D (6 bases). V was trimmed by 1 base and J by 1 base, leaving 11 bases between them. In germline, CDR1 is MGHRA, CDR2 YSYEKL. The CDR3 has 15 residues. CDR3: CASSQVYQGSYEQYF. The CDR3, as DNA: TGCGCCAGCAGCCAAGTTTATCAGGGGTCCTACGAGCAGTACTTC.

The V and J genes are TRBV7-9 and TRBJ1-5; D not resolved. The germline V gene encodes CDR1 SEHNR and CDR2 FQNEAQ (reference sequence). The CDR3 spans 16 residues. Trimming cost V 3 bases and J 0 bases, with 12 bases left between them. The CDR3 loop reads CASSFAPVYSNQPQHF. The CDR3 region has the DNA TGTGCCAGCAGCTTCGCGCCCGTCTATAGCAATCAGCCCCAGCATTTT.

The chain has TRBV7-2 and TRBJ1-1; TRBD1 might be the D (6 bases). The CDR3 has 12 residues. Germline V gene lookup returns CDR1 SGHTA and CDR2 FQGNSA. CDR3 region: CLGARENTEAFF. The CDR3 region has the DNA TGTTTGGGGGCCAGGGAGAACACTGAAGCTTTCTTT.

A remark on this clone: This specimen includes other DNA sequences encoding the same CDR3. V is TRBV5-1 and J is TRBJ1-1; no firm D call. V was cut by 0 bases and J by 0 bases, with 9 bases left in between. This CDR3 has 15 amino acids. Germline V gives CDR1 SGHRS, CDR2 YFSETQ. The CDR3 region is CASSLVGGLNTEAFF. CDR3 in DNA: TGCGCCAGCAGCTTGGTGGGAGGTCTGAACACTGAAGCTTTCTTT.

This chain's CDR3 is CATRRGTFYEQYF. CDR3 coding DNA: TGTGCCACCCGGCGGGGGACCTTTTACGAGCAGTACTTC. The chain combines TRBV6-5 with TRBJ2-7, with 7 positions matching TRBD2. After removal of 10 bases from V and 4 bases from J, the junction contained 10 bases not matched to a gene. Germline CDR1 and CDR2: MNHEY and SVGAGI. This CDR3 comprises 13 residues.

A word on this clone: An end of the junction does not agree with germline; a read error may underlie this. The DNA of the CDR3 is TGCGCCAGCGGCTTGACGGGAACCTCCTACGAGCAGTACTTC. Protein sequence: CASGLTGTSYEQYF. The rearrangement uses TRBV5-1 and TRBJ2-7; a possible D gene is TRBD2 (5 bases). The CDR3 length is 14 residues. The germline V gene has CDR1 SGHRS and CDR2 YFSETQ.

The genes are TRBV7-6 and TRBJ2-1; no clear D gene. The CDR3 is 15 residues long. With 0 bases removed from V and 0 bases from J, the gap between germline ends came to 6 bases. Germline lookup yields CDR1 SGHVS and CDR2 FNYEAQ. The CDR3 sequence: CASSLASFSYNEQFF. The DNA of the CDR3 is TGTGCCAGCAGCTTAGCGTCCTTCTCCTACAATGAGCAGTTCTTC.

The chain links TRBV29-1 to TRBJ1-2; 9 bases are shared with TRBD1. The CDR3 runs to 13 residues. Germline V gene data show CDR1 as SQVTM and CDR2 as ANQGSEA. Unmatched junction bases numbered 2, after V lost 5 bases and J lost 1 base. CDR3 nucleotide sequence: TGCAGCGTTCGGGACAGGGATAACTATGGCTACACCTTC. As protein: CSVRDRDNYGYTF.

The chain couples TRBV19 to TRBJ2-3, with 8 bases lining up with TRBD2. There are 15 residues in the CDR3. Trimming removed 8 bases from V and 3 bases from J; junction bases left unmatched: 10. The germline V gene encodes CDR1 LNHDA and CDR2 SQIVND (reference sequence). CDR3 sequence: CASFPPGGPTDTQYF. CDR3 sequence (DNA): TGTGCCAGTTTCCCCCCGGGAGGGCCGACAGATACGCAGTATTTT.

In this sample, this clone turned up a few times. This chain links TRBV2 with TRBJ2-7; 7 bases line up with TRBD1. This CDR3 contains 14 residues. Per the germline V gene, CDR1 is SNHLY and CDR2 is FYNNEI. J gave up 6 bases and V 5 bases, and 10 bases lay outside the gene matches. The CDR3 spells CASSQTGRATEQYF. CDR3 DNA sequence: TGTGCCAGCAGTCAGACAGGGCGAGCGACCGAGCAGTACTTC.

The chain has TRBV2 and TRBJ2-1, with 7 positions matching TRBD2. V lost 6 bases to trimming and J lost 0 bases; unmatched junction nucleotides: 5. The CDR3 covers 15 residues. CDR1 is SNHLY and CDR2 is FYNNEI in the germline V gene. DNA of the CDR3: TGTGCCAGCAGCGGGGGACTACCCTCCTACAATGAGCAGTTCTTC. Its translation is CASSGGLPSYNEQFF.

This clone has just one count. The chain links TRBV27 to TRBJ2-7; tentatively, D is TRBD1 (5 bases). There are 16 residues in the CDR3. Trimming left V 10 bases short and J 2 bases short, with 24 bases between. Germline loops: CDR1 MNHEY, CDR2 SMNVEV (reference sequence). The CDR3 region has the DNA TGTGCCACCCCGGATTTTATGTGTGACAGAGCCTACGAGCAGTACTTC. Translation gives CATPDFMCDRAYEQYF.

Of note for this clone: An end of the junction does not agree with germline; a read error may underlie this. Within the sample, other DNA sequences also encode this same CDR3. This rearrangement joins TRBV5-1 to TRBJ2-1, with D perhaps TRBD2 (8 bases). Germline assignment: CDR1 SGHRS and CDR2 YFSETQ. CDR3 length: 19 residues. CDR3 coding DNA: TGCGCCAGCAGCTTGGGACAGGGTGCACCGGGGGGGAACTACAATGAACAGTTCTTC. Protein sequence: CASSLGQGAPGGNYNEQFF. Looking up the rest from reference TRBV5-1 and TRBJ2-1 gives the full variable domain: KAGVTQTPRYLIKTRGQQVTLSCSPISGHRSVSWYQQTPGQGLQFLFEYFSETQRNKGNFPGRFSGRQFSNSRSEMNVSTLELGDSALYLCASSLGQGAPGGNYNEQFFGPGTRLTVL.

The chain has TRBV6-5 and TRBJ2-7, with TRBD2 matching over 11 bases. V was pared by 6 bases and J by 3 bases, with 7 bases of the junction left unmatched. This CDR3 has 15 amino acids. Germline V gene sequence: CDR1 MNHEY, CDR2 SVGAGI. The CDR3 here is CASRPLAGGRYEQYF. CDR3 DNA: TGTGCCAGCAGGCCTCTAGCGGGGGGCCGCTACGAGCAGTACTTC.

V gene TRBV5-4 combines with J gene TRBJ2-3, with 7 positions matching TRBD2. V dropped 2 bases and J dropped 2; count of bases not matched to a gene: 5. The germline V gene encodes CDR1 SGHNT and CDR2 YYREEE (reference sequence). The CDR3 has 15 residues. CDR3 DNA sequence: TGTGCCAGCAGCTTTTCCGGGAGGATCACAGATACGCAGTATTTT. Its protein product is CASSFSGRITDTQYF.

The chain uses TRBV27 and TRBJ2-7, with 11 bases identical to TRBD2. V shed 6 bases and J 2 bases; nucleotides not matched to a gene: 6. The germline gives CDR1 MNHEY, CDR2 SMNVEV (reference sequence). The CDR3 loop spans 15 amino acids. The CDR3 sequence: CASSPQTSGTYEQYF. The CDR3 coding sequence is TGTGCCAGCAGCCCCCAGACTAGCGGGACCTACGAGCAGTACTTC.

The genes are TRBV11-3 and TRBJ1-3, with D possibly being TRBD1 (6 bases). V lost 4 bases to trimming and J lost 0 bases, with 7 bases between them. CDR1 SGHNT and CDR2 YENEEA come from the germline V gene. CDR3 length: 14 residues. The CDR3 sequence is CASSWDISGNTIYF. Here the CDR3 DNA reads TGTGCCAGCAGCTGGGACATCTCTGGAAACACCATATATTTT.

A few counts support this clone. The chain uses TRBV4-1 and TRBJ1-2; a weak D match, TRBD1 (6 bases). Per germline, CDR1 MGHRA and CDR2 YSYEKL. The CDR3 extends over 11 amino acids. The V end was cut by 2 bases, the J end by 10 bases, with 8 bases between. The CDR3 region is CASSQNRVYTF. The CDR3 DNA follows: TGCGCCAGCAGCCAAAACAGGGTCTACACCTTC.

This clone was seen once. The chain employs TRBV6-5 and TRBJ2-1; 7 bases agree with TRBD2. The CDR3 consists of 14 residues. The V gene's germline CDR1 is MNHEY and CDR2 SVGAGI. The trim removed 0 bases at V and 9 bases at J, leaving 5 bases unmatched. The CDR3 region is CASSYSSGASEQFF. The DNA for the CDR3 is TGTGCCAGCAGTTACTCGAGCGGGGCCAGTGAGCAGTTCTTC.

The rearrangement uses TRBV19 and TRBJ2-2; D is unclear. In germline, CDR1 is LNHDA, CDR2 SQIVND (reference sequence). Trimming left V 8 bases short and J 2 bases short, with 6 bases between. The CDR3 covers 12 residues. CDR3 bases: TGTGCCAGTTCAGGAAACACCGGGGAGCTGTTTTTT. This sequence encodes CASSGNTGELFF.

The genes are TRBV7-9 and TRBJ1-5; the D is unclear. Germline CDR1 is SEHNR and CDR2 is FQNEAQ (reference sequence). The CDR3 loop spans 16 amino acids. Trimming stripped 1 base from V and 4 bases from J, with 14 bases between. The CDR3 loop is CASSLDEGSPNQPQHF. The CDR3, as DNA: TGTGCCAGCAGCTTAGACGAGGGTTCCCCAAATCAGCCCCAGCATTTT.

The CDR3 is CASRTVRRDTQYF. The CDR3 DNA is TGTGCCAGCAGGACAGTCCGCAGGGATACGCAGTATTTT. V and J are TRBV2 and TRBJ2-3; TRBD1 might be the D (5 bases). This CDR3 region has 13 residues. The V and J ends lost 6 bases and 6 bases respectively, with 13 bases between them. The germline gives CDR1 SNHLY, CDR2 FYNNEI.

The CDR3: CASSRGQGAWNTIYF. The CDR3 DNA is TGTGCCAGCAGCCGGGGACAGGGGGCGTGGAACACCATATATTTT. The chain carries TRBV27 and TRBJ1-3, with 12 bases that match TRBD1. The CDR3 totals 15 residues. The V gene end was trimmed by 6 bases and the J gene end by 7 bases; junction bases not matched to a gene: 7. In germline, CDR1 is MNHEY, CDR2 SMNVEV (reference sequence).

The chain carries TRBV19 and TRBJ1-3, with 7 bases that match TRBD1. From germline, CDR1 is LNHDA and CDR2 SQIVND (reference sequence). V lost 6 bases to trimming and J lost 2 bases; unmatched junction nucleotides: 13. The CDR3 spans 17 residues. CDR3 sequence (DNA): TGTGCCAGTAGCAGTTTTTGGACAGGCCGTACTGGAAACACCATATATTTT. Translating it yields CASSSFWTGRTGNTIYF. The whole variable domain, remainder taken from reference TRBV19 and TRBJ1-3, is DGGITQSPKYLFRKEGQNVTLSCEQNLNHDAMYWYRQDPGQGLRLIYYSQIVNDFQKGDIAEGYSVSREKKESFPLTVTSAQKNPTAFYLCASSSFWTGRTGNTIYFGEGSWLTVV.

This chain uses TRBV6-5 with TRBJ1-2, with D possibly being TRBD1 (5 bases). V was shortened by 0 bases and J by 7 bases, with 12 bases between the two germline ends. The CDR3 covers 14 residues. The V gene's germline CDR1 is MNHEY and CDR2 SVGAGI. The CDR3 loop reads CASSYSWGVFGYTF. For the CDR3, the DNA is TGTGCCAGCAGTTACTCATGGGGGGTCTTTGGCTACACCTTC.